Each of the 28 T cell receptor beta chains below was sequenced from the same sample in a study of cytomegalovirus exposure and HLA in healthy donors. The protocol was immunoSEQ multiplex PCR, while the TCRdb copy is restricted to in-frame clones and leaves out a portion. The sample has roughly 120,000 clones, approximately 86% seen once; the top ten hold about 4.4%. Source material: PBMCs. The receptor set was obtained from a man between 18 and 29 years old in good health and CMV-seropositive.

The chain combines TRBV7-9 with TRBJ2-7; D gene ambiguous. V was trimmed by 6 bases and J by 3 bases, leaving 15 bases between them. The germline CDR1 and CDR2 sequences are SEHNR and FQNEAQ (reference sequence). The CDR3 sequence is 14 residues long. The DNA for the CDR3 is TGTGCCAGCAGTAAAGAGGCCGGGTACTACGAGCAGTACTTC. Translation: CASSKEAGYYEQYF.

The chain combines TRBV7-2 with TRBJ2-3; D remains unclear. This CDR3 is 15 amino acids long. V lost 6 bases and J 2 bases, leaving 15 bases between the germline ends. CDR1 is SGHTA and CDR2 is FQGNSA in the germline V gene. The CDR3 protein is CASSPTALSTDTQYF. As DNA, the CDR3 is TGTGCCAGCAGTCCCACAGCTTTATCCACAGATACGCAGTATTTT.

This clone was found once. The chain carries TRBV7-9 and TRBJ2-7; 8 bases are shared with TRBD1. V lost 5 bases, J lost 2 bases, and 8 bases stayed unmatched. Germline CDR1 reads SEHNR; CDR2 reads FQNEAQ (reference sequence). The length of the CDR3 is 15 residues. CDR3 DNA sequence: TGTGCCAGCAGCCCTGGACAGGGTAAGACCTACGAGCAGTACTTC. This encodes CASSPGQGKTYEQYF.

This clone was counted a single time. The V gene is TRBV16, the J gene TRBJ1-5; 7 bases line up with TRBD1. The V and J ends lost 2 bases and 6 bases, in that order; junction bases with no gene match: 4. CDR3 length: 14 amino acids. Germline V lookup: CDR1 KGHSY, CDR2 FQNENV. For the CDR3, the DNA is TGTGCCAGCAGCCAACGGAGGGGGCTTCAGCCCCAGCATTTT. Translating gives CASSQRRGLQPQHF.

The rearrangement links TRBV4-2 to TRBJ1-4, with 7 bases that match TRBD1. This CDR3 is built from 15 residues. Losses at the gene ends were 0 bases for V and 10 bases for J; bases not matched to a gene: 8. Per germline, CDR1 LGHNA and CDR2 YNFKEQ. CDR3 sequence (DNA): TGTGCCAGCAGCCAAGATCTAGGGGGCACCGGAAAACTGTTTTTT. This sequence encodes CASSQDLGGTGKLFF.

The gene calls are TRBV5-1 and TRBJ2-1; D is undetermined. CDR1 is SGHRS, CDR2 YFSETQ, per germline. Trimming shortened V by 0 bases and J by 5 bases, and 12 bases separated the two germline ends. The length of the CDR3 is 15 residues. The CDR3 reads CASSLELNSNNEQFF. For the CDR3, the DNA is TGCGCCAGCAGCTTGGAGTTAAACAGCAACAATGAGCAGTTCTTC.

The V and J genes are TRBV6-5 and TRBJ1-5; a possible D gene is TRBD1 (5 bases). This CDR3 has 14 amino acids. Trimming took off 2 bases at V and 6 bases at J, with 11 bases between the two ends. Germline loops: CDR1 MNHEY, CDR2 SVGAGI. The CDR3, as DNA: TGTGCCAGCAGTTACGGGAGGGGTAGTCAGCCCCAGCATTTT. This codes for CASSYGRGSQPQHF.

Here the CDR3 DNA reads TGTGCCAGCAGTATCCAGGTGCGGCCCCAGCATTTT. Protein product: CASSIQVRPQHF. The rearrangement joins TRBV28 to TRBJ1-5; D gene ambiguous. The CDR3 totals 12 residues. With 5 bases removed from V and 9 bases from J, the gap between germline ends came to 11 bases. Germline-derived CDR1 and CDR2 are MDHEN and SYDVKM.

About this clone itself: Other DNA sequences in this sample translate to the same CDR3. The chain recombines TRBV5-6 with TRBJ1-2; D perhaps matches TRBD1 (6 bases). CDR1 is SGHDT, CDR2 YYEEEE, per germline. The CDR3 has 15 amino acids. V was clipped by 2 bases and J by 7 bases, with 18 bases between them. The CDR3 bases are TGTGCCAGCAGCTTACGTCGGGACAATGGGGCTGGCTACACCTTC. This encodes CASSLRRDNGAGYTF.

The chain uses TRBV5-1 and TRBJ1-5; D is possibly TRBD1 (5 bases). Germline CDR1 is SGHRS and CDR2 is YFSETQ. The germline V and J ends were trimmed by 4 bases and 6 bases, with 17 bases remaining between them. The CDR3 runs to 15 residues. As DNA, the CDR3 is TGCGCCAGCAGCGGGCGCGGGGGGAAACTTCAGCCCCAGCATTTT. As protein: CASSGRGGKLQPQHF.

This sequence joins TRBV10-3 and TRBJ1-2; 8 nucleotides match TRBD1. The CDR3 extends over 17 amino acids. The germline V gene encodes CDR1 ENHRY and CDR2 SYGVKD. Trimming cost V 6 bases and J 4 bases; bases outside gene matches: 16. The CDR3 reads CAISDSQVGTGLYGYTF. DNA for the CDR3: TGTGCCATCAGCGATTCCCAGGTCGGGACAGGACTCTATGGCTACACCTTC.

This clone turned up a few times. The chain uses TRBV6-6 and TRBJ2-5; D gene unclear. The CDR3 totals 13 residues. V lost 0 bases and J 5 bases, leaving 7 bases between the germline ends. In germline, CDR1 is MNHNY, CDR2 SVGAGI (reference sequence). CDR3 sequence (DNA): TGTGCCAGCAGTTACTCGAGGCCGGAGACCCAGTACTTC. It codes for CASSYSRPETQYF.

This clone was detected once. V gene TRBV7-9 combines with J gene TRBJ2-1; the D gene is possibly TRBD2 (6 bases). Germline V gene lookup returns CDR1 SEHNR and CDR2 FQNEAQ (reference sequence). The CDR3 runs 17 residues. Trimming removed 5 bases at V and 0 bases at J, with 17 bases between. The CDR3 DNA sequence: TGTGCCAGCAGCACCAAACTACGGGGGAGCTCCTACAATGAGCAGTTCTTC. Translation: CASSTKLRGSSYNEQFF. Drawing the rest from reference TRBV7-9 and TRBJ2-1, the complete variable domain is DTGVSQNPRHKITKRGQNVTFRCDPISEHNRLYWYRQTLGQGPEFLTYFQNEAQLEKSRLLSDRFSAERPKGSFSTLEIQRTEQGDSAMYLCASSTKLRGSSYNEQFFGPGTRLTVL.

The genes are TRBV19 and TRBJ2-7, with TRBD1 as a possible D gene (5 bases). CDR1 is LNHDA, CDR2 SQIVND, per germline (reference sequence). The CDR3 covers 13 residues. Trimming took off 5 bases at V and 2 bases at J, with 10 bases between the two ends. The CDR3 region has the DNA TGTGCCAGTAGTCCCGCCAGGGCCTACGAGCAGTACTTC. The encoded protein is CASSPARAYEQYF.

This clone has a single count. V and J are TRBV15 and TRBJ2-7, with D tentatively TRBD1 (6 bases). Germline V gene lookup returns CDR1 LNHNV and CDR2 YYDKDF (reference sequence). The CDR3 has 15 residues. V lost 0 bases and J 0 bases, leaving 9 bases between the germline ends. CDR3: CATSRDQGPSYEQYF. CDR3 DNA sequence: TGTGCCACCAGCAGAGATCAGGGGCCCTCCTACGAGCAGTACTTC.

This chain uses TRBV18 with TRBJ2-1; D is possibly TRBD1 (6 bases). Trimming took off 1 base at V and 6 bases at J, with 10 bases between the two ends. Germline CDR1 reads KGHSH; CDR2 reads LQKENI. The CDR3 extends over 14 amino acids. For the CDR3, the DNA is TGTGCCAGCTCACCACAAACAGGGACCAATGAGCAGTTCTTC. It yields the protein CASSPQTGTNEQFF.

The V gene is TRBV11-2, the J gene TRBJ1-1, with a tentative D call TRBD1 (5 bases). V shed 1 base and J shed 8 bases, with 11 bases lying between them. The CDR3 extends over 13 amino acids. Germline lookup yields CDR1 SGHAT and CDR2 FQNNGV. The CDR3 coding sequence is TGTGCCAGCAGCTTAGTACAGGATGGGGAAGCTTTCTTT. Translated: CASSLVQDGEAFF.

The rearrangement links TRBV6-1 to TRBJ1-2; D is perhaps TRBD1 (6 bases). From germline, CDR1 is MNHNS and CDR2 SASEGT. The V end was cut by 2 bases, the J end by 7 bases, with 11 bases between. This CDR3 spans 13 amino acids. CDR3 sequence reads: CASSELGASGYTF. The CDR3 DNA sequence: TGTGCCAGCAGTGAACTGGGGGCTAGTGGCTACACCTTC.

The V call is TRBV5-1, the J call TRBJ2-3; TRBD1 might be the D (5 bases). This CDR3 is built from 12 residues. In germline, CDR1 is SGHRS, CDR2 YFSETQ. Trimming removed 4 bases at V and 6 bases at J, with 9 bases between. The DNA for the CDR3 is TGCGCCAGCAGCGTATCAGGGGATACGCAGTATTTT. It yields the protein CASSVSGDTQYF.

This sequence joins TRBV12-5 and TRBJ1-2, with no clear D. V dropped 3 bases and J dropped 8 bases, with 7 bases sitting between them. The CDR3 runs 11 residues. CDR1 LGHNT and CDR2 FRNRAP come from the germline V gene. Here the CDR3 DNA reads TGTGCTAGTGGTTTAGGAGGGGGCTACACCTTC. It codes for CASGLGGGYTF.

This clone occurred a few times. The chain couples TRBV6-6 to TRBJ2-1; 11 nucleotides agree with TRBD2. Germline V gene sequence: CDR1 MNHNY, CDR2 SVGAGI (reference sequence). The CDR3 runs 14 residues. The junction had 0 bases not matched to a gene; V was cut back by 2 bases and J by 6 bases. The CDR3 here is CASSYGTSGNEQFF. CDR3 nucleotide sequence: TGTGCCAGCAGTTACGGGACTAGCGGCAATGAGCAGTTCTTC.

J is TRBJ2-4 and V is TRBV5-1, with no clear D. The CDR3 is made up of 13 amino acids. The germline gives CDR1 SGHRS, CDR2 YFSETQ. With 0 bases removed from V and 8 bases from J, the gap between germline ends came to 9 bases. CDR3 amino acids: CASSLGLEDIQYF. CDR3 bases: TGCGCCAGCAGCTTGGGGCTTGAGGACATTCAGTACTTC.

The DNA of the CDR3 is TGTGCCAGCAGTCTTGCTTTTCCCAGCGTCTATGGCTACACCTTC. This codes for CASSLAFPSVYGYTF. The chain has TRBV27 and TRBJ1-2; D is uncertain. From germline, CDR1 is MNHEY and CDR2 SMNVEV (reference sequence). The V gene lost 5 bases and the J gene lost 4 bases, with 17 bases spanning the gap. The CDR3 is 15 amino acids.

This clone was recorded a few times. The CDR3 DNA sequence: TGTGCCAGCAGTTACGCGGACACCGGGGAGCTGTTTTTT. Translating gives CASSYADTGELFF. The chain couples TRBV6-6 to TRBJ2-2, with D unresolved. The CDR3 has 13 amino acids. V was pared by 2 bases and J by 3 bases, with 4 bases between. Per germline, CDR1 MNHNY and CDR2 SVGAGI (reference sequence).

The DNA of the CDR3 is TGTGCCAGCAGTGAAGGAGGGGGCGCCTATAATTCACCCCTCCACTTT. Protein: CASSEGGGAYNSPLHF. V and J are TRBV2 and TRBJ1-6; 7 bases are shared with TRBD1. The J segment lost 2 bases and the V segment lost 1 base, leaving 2 bases of the junction unmatched. The V gene's germline CDR1 is SNHLY and CDR2 FYNNEI. The CDR3 loop spans 16 amino acids.

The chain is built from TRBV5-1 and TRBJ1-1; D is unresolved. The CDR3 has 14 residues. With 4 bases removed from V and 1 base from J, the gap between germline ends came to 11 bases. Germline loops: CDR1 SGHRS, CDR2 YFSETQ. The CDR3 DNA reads TGCGCCAGCAGCCCAGGACTGCGGAACACTGAAGCTTTCTTT. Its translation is CASSPGLRNTEAFF.

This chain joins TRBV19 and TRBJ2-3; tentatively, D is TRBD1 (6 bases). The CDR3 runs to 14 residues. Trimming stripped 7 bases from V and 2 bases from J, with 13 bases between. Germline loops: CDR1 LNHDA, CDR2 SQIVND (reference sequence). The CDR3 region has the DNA TGTGCCAGTACCGCGGACAGACCCACAGATACGCAGTATTTT. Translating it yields CASTADRPTDTQYF. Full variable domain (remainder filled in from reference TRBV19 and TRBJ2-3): DGGITQSPKYLFRKEGQNVTLSCEQNLNHDAMYWYRQDPGQGLRLIYYSQIVNDFQKGDIAEGYSVSREKKESFPLTVTSAQKNPTAFYLCASTADRPTDTQYFGPGTRLTVL.

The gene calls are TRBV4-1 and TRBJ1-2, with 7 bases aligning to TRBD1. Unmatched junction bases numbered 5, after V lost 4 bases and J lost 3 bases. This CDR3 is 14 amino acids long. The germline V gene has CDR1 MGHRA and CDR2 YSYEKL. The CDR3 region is CASSPSRGDYGYTF. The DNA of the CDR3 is TGCGCCAGCAGCCCGTCCAGGGGGGACTATGGCTACACCTTC.